The TCR beta chain described here comes from a study of CD8 T cells in Susac syndrome. The CDR3 runs 13 residues. The germline CDR1 and CDR2 sequences are GTSNPN and SVGIG (reference sequence). The V end was cut by 5 bases, the J end by 1 base, with 11 bases between. Sequencing of TCR beta was performed on blood CD8+ T cells and on blood CD4+ T cells. Random hexamers served to reverse transcribe roughly 0.5 to 1 ug RNA. TCRdb recomputed calls from the immunoSEQ multiplex PCR reads with MiXCR, one row per CDR3 protein. This table holds about 400,000 distinct CDR3 sequences, 75% to 90% found once. Sequencing was performed on CD8+ T cells from PBMCs. The source is a human donor with multiple sclerosis. V and J are TRBV30 and TRBJ1-1; D not resolved. The CDR3, as DNA: TGTGCCTGGGGGTACTTTGGGAACACTGAAGCTTTCTTT. It encodes CAWGYFGNTEAFF.